This T cell receptor (beta chain) was obtained from a study of T cell responses to AZD1222 COVID-19 vaccine. This CDR3 comprises 17 residues. V lost 0 bases, J lost 4 bases, and 17 bases lay in between. The germline CDR1 and CDR2 sequences are SGHDT and YYEEEE. Profiling relied on immunoSEQ multiplex PCR, and the TCRdb table lists in-frame clones only, not all of them. In the table there are tens of thousands of clones, about 80% of which are singletons. V and J are TRBV5-6 and TRBJ1-5; D perhaps matches TRBD1 (5 bases). The sample was peripheral blood, taken 28 days after the second AZD1222 dose. This TCR was sampled from an adult who received the AZD1222 COVID-19 vaccine. The CDR3 nucleotides are TGTGCCAGCAGCTTGGGCGACAGCTACGAGGGGAATCAGCCCCAGCATTTT. Its protein product is CASSLGDSYEGNQPQHF. The variable domain in full, completed from reference TRBV5-6 and TRBJ1-5, reads DAGVTQSPTHLIKTRGQQVTLRCSPKSGHDTVSWYQQALGQGPQFIFQYYEEEERQRGNFPDRFSGHQFPNYSSELNVNALLLGDSALYLCASSLGDSYEGNQPQHFGDGTRLSIL.